This T cell receptor (beta chain) was captured in a study of blood T cell repertoires in COVID-19. The wider study: PBMCs, B-cell-depleted T cells, or T cells provided the cDNA or gDNA that made up the material.

CDR1 and CDR2 (germline): GTSNPN, SVGIG (reference sequence). After removal of 4 bases from V and 5 bases from J, the junction contained 11 bases not matched to a gene. The CDR3 spans 16 residues. As processed by the authors: Counts of nucleated cells, estimated from reference gene primer amplification, were obtained. Assay used: immunoSEQ multiplex PCR; TCRdb lists only in-frame clones, some missing. The V and J calls and the clone size are those of that table, but D and trimming were determined from the DNA. The table lists roughly 250,000 clones, 86% of them singletons. This TCR derives from a man aged 35 to 55 who had recovered from COVID-19. The sequenced material came from peripheral blood. The chain joins TRBV30 to TRBJ1-5, with TRBD1 matching 10 bases. The CDR3 loop is CAWTDARTGGYQPQHF. CDR3 coding DNA: TGTGCCTGGACCGATGCCCGGACAGGGGGGTATCAGCCCCAGCATTTT.